The 18 T cell receptor beta chains below all came from one sample that was sequenced in a study of blood T cell repertoires in COVID-19 (TCRdb year 2020). Library method: the immunoSEQ multiplex PCR assay. What TCRdb holds here is the immuneACCESS table cut down to in-frame rearrangements. Part of the clones is not present; checked against another copy, under half of the missing clones reflect an unresolved V gene, and the others are unexplained. Here the sample has 55,000 to 80,000 clones; around four fifths occur a single time. The biggest ten clones account for 14% of the sample. Sequencing was performed on peripheral blood. These receptors were collected from a man in his sixties with COVID-19, enrolled during active disease.

This chain links TRBV4-1 with TRBJ1-4; D might be TRBD1 (5 bases). CDR1 is MGHRA and CDR2 is YSYEKL in the germline V gene. Trimming pared 10 bases from V and 0 bases from J, leaving 15 bases between. The CDR3 is 15 residues long. The CDR3 nucleotides are TGCGCCACTAAGGTGGGGCGATCAACTAATGAAAAACTGTTTTTT. Residues: CATKVGRSTNEKLFF.

This clone was seen a handful of times. The V and J genes are TRBV5-1 and TRBJ2-7, with 10 bases matching TRBD1. Germline assignment: CDR1 SGHRS and CDR2 YFSETQ. The J segment lost 3 bases and the V segment lost 4 bases, leaving 4 bases of the junction unmatched. CDR3 size: 14 residues. The DNA for the CDR3 is TGCGCCAGCAGCCACGGACAGGGGGGCTACGAGCAGTACTTC. Translating it yields CASSHGQGGYEQYF.

The chain recombines TRBV6-5 with TRBJ1-2; D call uncertain. Per the germline V gene, CDR1 is MNHEY and CDR2 is SVGAGI. Trimming took off 8 bases at V and 1 base at J, with 14 bases between the two ends. CDR3 length: 14 amino acids. CDR3 in amino acids: CASHLREGNYGYTF. DNA for the CDR3: TGTGCCAGCCATCTCCGTGAGGGTAACTATGGCTACACCTTC.

The chain employs TRBV19 and TRBJ2-3; D is uncertain. The V end lost 1 base, the J end lost 2 bases, and 7 bases lay between the germline ends. Germline V gives CDR1 LNHDA, CDR2 SQIVND (reference sequence). The CDR3 loop spans 14 amino acids. The chain's CDR3 is CASSIGQSTDTQYF. DNA of the CDR3: TGTGCCAGTAGTATAGGTCAGTCCACAGATACGCAGTATTTT.

In its sample, this clone was seen once. J is TRBJ2-2 and V is TRBV19, with 9 bases identical to TRBD1. The germline V gene encodes CDR1 LNHDA and CDR2 SQIVND (reference sequence). V was clipped by 6 bases and J by 8 bases; unmatched bases: 10. This CDR3 spans 15 amino acids. DNA for the CDR3: TGTGCCAGTAGATCCGGGACAGGGATGTCGGGGGAGCTGTTTTTT. It codes for CASRSGTGMSGELFF.

The chain has TRBV5-6 and TRBJ1-5; 8 nucleotides align to TRBD1. V gave up 3 bases and J gave up 5 bases; unmatched junction bases: 13. The CDR3 contains 17 residues. Per the germline V gene, CDR1 is SGHDT and CDR2 is YYEEEE. The CDR3 here is CASSSITGTGIHQPQHF. The CDR3 nucleotides are TGTGCCAGCAGCTCGATTACCGGGACAGGAATTCATCAGCCCCAGCATTTT.

The rearrangement uses TRBV19 and TRBJ1-1, with D perhaps matching TRBD1 (6 bases). Germline V CDR1 and CDR2: LNHDA, SQIVND (reference sequence). The CDR3 runs to 14 residues. V was trimmed by 6 bases and J by 1 base, leaving 12 bases between them. The CDR3 DNA reads as TGTGCCAGTAGACAGGGTCTCGGGAACACTGAAGCTTTCTTT. It encodes CASRQGLGNTEAFF.

V usage is TRBV12-3 or TRBV12-4 and J usage is TRBJ2-1, with D possibly TRBD2 on 6 matching bases. V gave up 7 bases and J gave up 3 bases, with 7 bases separating them. The CDR3 has 12 amino acids. CDR3 DNA sequence: TGTGCCAGCACCGGGGGCTACAATGAGCAGTTCTTC. As protein: CASTGGYNEQFF.

This chain links TRBV27 with TRBJ2-7, with 10 bases that match TRBD1. Germline loops: CDR1 MNHEY, CDR2 SMNVEV (reference sequence). V shed 2 bases and J 4 bases; nucleotides not matched to a gene: 5. The CDR3 consists of 15 residues. The CDR3: CASSLIGTGVYEQYF. In DNA form, the CDR3 reads TGTGCCAGCAGTTTAATCGGGACAGGGGTATACGAGCAGTACTTC.

This clone was seen more than once but under ten times. V and J are TRBV29-1 and TRBJ1-5; possible D gene TRBD1, 6 bases. Looked up from germline, CDR1 is SQVTM and CDR2 is ANQGSEA. V was cut by 6 bases and J by 5 bases, with 23 bases left in between. The CDR3 covers 16 residues. CDR3 DNA: TGCAGCGTCACCACCTCCAGTGCAGGGGTGGATCAGCCCCAGCATTTT. Translating it yields CSVTTSSAGVDQPQHF.

This rearrangement joins TRBV19 to TRBJ1-1; D unclear. V lost 5 bases to trimming and J lost 2 bases, with 18 bases between them. Germline V CDR1 and CDR2: LNHDA, SQIVND (reference sequence). The CDR3 is 16 amino acids. CDR3 sequence: CASSPTRTRVNTEAFF. The CDR3 region has the DNA TGTGCCAGTAGTCCGACGCGTACTAGGGTTAACACTGAAGCTTTCTTT.

The rearrangement uses TRBV3-1 (or the pseudogene TRBV3-2) and TRBJ1-4, with 7 nucleotides matching TRBD1. In germline, CDR1 is LGHDT, CDR2 YNNKEL (reference sequence). J lost 0 bases, V lost 4 bases, and 8 bases had no gene match. The CDR3 is made up of 17 amino acids. The CDR3 DNA sequence: TGTGCCAGCAGCCCGACAGGGTCATTCCCAACTAATGAAAAACTGTTTTTT. Encoded protein: CASSPTGSFPTNEKLFF.

CDR3 amino acids: CSTSSHGGYEQYF. CDR3 nucleotides: TGCAGCACTTCTAGTCACGGGGGCTACGAGCAGTACTTC. The J gene is TRBJ2-7, the V gene TRBV29-1, with D perhaps matching TRBD2 (6 bases). From germline, CDR1 is SQVTM and CDR2 ANQGSEA. V lost 8 bases to trimming and J lost 3 bases, with 17 bases between them. The CDR3 runs 13 residues.

This clone has only one observation. The CDR3 protein is CASSQEGSGRYHEQFF. As DNA, the CDR3 is TGCGCCAGCAGCCAGGAGGGTAGCGGGAGGTACCATGAGCAGTTCTTC. The chain employs TRBV4-1 and TRBJ2-1, with 10 bases aligning to TRBD2. In germline, CDR1 is MGHRA, CDR2 YSYEKL. CDR3 length equals 16 residues. Unmatched junction bases numbered 10, after V lost 3 bases and J lost 8 bases.

The gene calls are TRBV5-1 and TRBJ2-2, with 7 positions matching TRBD2. Germline CDR1 is SGHRS and CDR2 is YFSETQ. CDR3 length equals 14 residues. J was trimmed by 7 bases and V by 1 base; bases with no gene match: 4. The CDR3, as DNA: TGCGCCAGCAGCTTGCGGGGGGAACGCGGGGAGCTGTTTTTT. Its protein product is CASSLRGERGELFF.

This chain uses TRBV11-2 with TRBJ1-2; perhaps TRBD1 as D (6 bases). There are 15 residues in the CDR3. The germline V gene encodes CDR1 SGHAT and CDR2 FQNNGV. V dropped 5 bases and J dropped 3 bases, with 16 bases sitting between them. The CDR3 region is CASSPLRGPYYGYTF. DNA of the CDR3: TGTGCCAGCAGCCCGCTCAGGGGCCCGTACTATGGCTACACCTTC. The full variable domain, its missing parts supplied by reference TRBV11-2 and TRBJ1-2, is EAGVAQSPRYKIIEKRQSVAFWCNPISGHATLYWYQQILGQGPKLLIQFQNNGVVDDSQLPKDRFSAERLKGVDSTLKIQPAKLEDSAVYLCASSPLRGPYYGYTFGSGTRLTVV.

This clone was detected only a few times. The V call is TRBV6-6, the J call TRBJ1-3; 10 nucleotides agree with TRBD1. Germline-derived CDR1 and CDR2 are MNHNY and SVGAGI (reference sequence). Germline trimming cut 6 bases from V and 4 bases from J; bases unmatched to any gene: 9. The CDR3 is made up of 16 amino acids. The CDR3 DNA sequence: TGTGCCAGCAGACGAACCGGGACAGGGGTCGGAAACACCATATATTTT. Its protein product is CASRRTGTGVGNTIYF.

This clone was recorded a few times. This chain's CDR3 is CASSQMGTRSEQYF. The CDR3 region has the DNA TGCGCCAGCAGCCAAATGGGGACTAGGTCCGAGCAGTACTTC. The chain has TRBV4-1 and TRBJ2-7, with 8 bases matching TRBD2. V lost 2 bases and J lost 6; bases outside the gene matches: 6. Germline V gene data show CDR1 as MGHRA and CDR2 as YSYEKL. The CDR3 is 14 amino acids.